This T cell receptor beta chain was profiled in a study of blood T cell repertoires in COVID-19. The method was immunoSEQ multiplex PCR; TCRdb's version includes in-frame clones alone and lacks a portion of them. Here the sample spans approximately 380,000 clones, 88% being singletons. The germline gives CDR1 SGHTS, CDR2 YDEGEE. The CDR3 sequence is 15 residues long. V was shortened by 1 base and J by 1 base, with 11 bases between the two germline ends. The sequencing sample was made of PBMCs or T cells enriched from blood (not recorded which). The V gene is TRBV5-8, the J gene TRBJ1-1, with D possibly being TRBD1 (6 bases). This clonotype originated in a woman aged 18-29 years who had recovered from COVID-19. The CDR3 is CASSLLGAGNTEAFF. CDR3 DNA: TGTGCCAGCAGCTTGCTGGGGGCGGGGAACACTGAAGCTTTCTTT. The complete variable domain, with remaining parts taken from reference TRBV5-8 and TRBJ1-1, reads EAGVTQSPTHLIKTRGQQATLRCSPISGHTSVYWYQQALGLGLQFLLWYDEGEERNRGNFPPRFSGRQFPNYSSELNVNALELEDSALYLCASSLLGAGNTEAFFGQGTRLTVV.